The clone carrying this TCR beta chain has just a few counts. Its antigen is unidentified. Purity exceeding 95% was reached by all sorted populations. The whole isolated RNA underwent reverse transcription, so sequencing captured expressed TCRB transcripts. Method: immunoSEQ multiplex PCR; TCRdb's copy keeps in-frame clones and lacks some. The table has 500,000 to 700,000 clones, 15% to 18% seen once. With 4 bases clipped from V and 5 bases from J, the junction kept 6 bases outside the gene matches. CDR3 length: 16 residues. Germline V gene lookup returns CDR1 ENHRY and CDR2 SYGVKD. These data come from a study of beta chain features in type 1 diabetes. Points from the study as a whole: Naive, central memory and Treg TCRB repertoires appeared more alike in patients than in healthy donors. TCRB rearrangement may or may not be influenced by HLA type; here this remained unresolved. The study notes PCR might favor shorter templates equally in patients and controls.

The chain joins TRBV10-3 to TRBJ2-1; TRBD2 aligns across 12 bases. Material: naive CD4+ T cells from blood. This TCR came from a young man in good health. The CDR3 sequence is CAISVTSGSRNNEQFF. Here the CDR3 DNA reads TGTGCCATCAGTGTGACTAGCGGGAGTCGGAACAATGAGCAGTTCTTC.